These 4 T cell receptor beta chains came from one sample sequenced in a study of OX40 agonist ivuxolimab in advanced cancers. Method: immunoSEQ multiplex PCR; TCRdb's copy keeps in-frame clones and lacks some. The profile shows 77,000 or so clones, about nine tenths of them singletons. Here the sequenced sample was CD4+ or CD8+ T cells sorted from blood, taken in a trial of the OX40 agonist ivuxolimab. These receptors were taken from an adult with an advanced solid tumor such as melanoma, head and neck, liver or kidney cancer.

This chain joins TRBV27 and TRBJ1-5; 10 nucleotides align to TRBD1. This CDR3 comprises 15 residues. V was clipped by 5 bases and J by 4 bases; unmatched bases: 5. Per the germline V gene, CDR1 is MNHEY and CDR2 is SMNVEV (reference sequence). This CDR3 is CASSLTGGWNQPQHF. CDR3 sequence (DNA): TGTGCCAGCAGTCTGACAGGGGGCTGGAATCAGCCCCAGCATTTT.

The chain couples TRBV11-2 to TRBJ2-6; either TRBD1 or TRBD2 may supply D (5 bases each). V was pared by 8 bases and J by 5 bases, with 7 bases between. This CDR3 comprises 12 residues. Per the germline V gene, CDR1 is SGHAT and CDR2 is FQNNGV. The CDR3 region has the DNA TGTGCCAGCCAGGGACGGGCCAACGTCCTGACTTTC. Protein product: CASQGRANVLTF.

The chain joins TRBV5-1 to TRBJ2-7; no reliable D call. Germline loops: CDR1 SGHRS, CDR2 YFSETQ. CDR3 length: 11 residues. Trimming shortened V by 0 bases and J by 6 bases, and 4 bases separated the two germline ends. This CDR3 is CASSLAGEQYF. For the CDR3, the DNA is TGCGCCAGCAGCTTGGCCGGCGAGCAGTACTTC.

The J gene is TRBJ1-2, the V gene TRBV6-5; D gene ambiguous. Per germline, CDR1 MNHEY and CDR2 SVGAGI. V dropped 7 bases and J dropped 2 bases, with 8 bases sitting between them. CDR3 length: 12 residues. CDR3 sequence reads: CASKPSNYGYTF. For the CDR3, the DNA is TGTGCCAGCAAGCCGTCCAACTATGGCTACACCTTC.